The present entry profiles one TCR beta chain with its context. This clonotype was observed many times. It has no known antigen specificity. The sample holds no much larger clone one base away, and base qualities are not on file. The TCR beta CDR3 regions were amplified from the RNA transcripts. A first-round RT-PCR of the TCR CDR3 used the HTBI primer set with the Qiagen OneStep RT-PCR kit. Libraries were constructed in a second round of multiplex PCR, after which size selection and purification were carried out. Libraries were sequenced paired-end with 100 bp reads on an Illumina HiSeq2000. Per the source publication's procedure: Raw data were processed with SOAPnuke, discarding reads with adapters, uncalled bases, mean Phred below 15, or no exact constant-primer or identifier match. High-quality paired reads were merged with COPE v1.2.5, and unique nucleotide sequences were defined as clonotypes. MiTCR v1.1 was used to align clonotypes to the IMGT TRBV, TRBD and TRBJ reference segments. The analysis was restricted to V-J combinations with a frequency above 0.0001, which together covered around 99% of the repertoires. A TCS score was defined as the ratio between F50 (clonal expansion) and ExV (chaos), using BLOSUM62-based TCRdist between CDR3 peptides within each V-J. Welch's t-statistics and random forest reduced roughly 500 V-J features to 10 to 15, which were used in a naive Bayes classifier (R e1071). TCRdb trimmed public reads at Q25 via fastp, called clones via MiXCR and kept in-frame beta chains. Entries that share a CDR3 protein sequence are merged under the most common genes and DNA. TCRdb, not the authors, supplied the V and J calls. This sample comprises under 350,000 distinct CDR3 sequences, 12% to 15% of them detected only once. The leading ten clones occupy around 8% of the sample.

The germline V gene (reference sequence) provides CDR1 DFQATT and CDR2 SNEGSKA. The CDR3 contains 17 residues, cysteine and phenylalanine counted. Only the CDR3 region is kept as DNA, spanning 51 bases read in frame from base 1. V is cut back by 4 bases and J by 2 bases, with 11 bases in the junction unmatched. The record originates from a study of T cells in Graves' hyperthyroidism and ophthalmopathy (dated by TCRdb to 2018 to 2020). For the study in its entirety: Peripheral blood was collected at initial diagnosis, before any treatment. The 100 or so discovery patients were randomly split 7:3 into training and test sets. The study also compared thyroid tissue and blood T-cell repertoires from more than five Graves' hyperthyroidism patients. TCR Vbeta CDR3 sequencing of 120 to 150 peripheral blood samples (43 ophthalmopathy, about 80 hyperthyroidism and roughly 17 progressor patients) is reported in the paper. To identify distinguishing TCR V-J signatures, a discovery cohort of some 100 patients was used, comprising approximately 40 with Graves' ophthalmopathy and approximately 57 with stable Graves' hyperthyroidism. Whether ophthalmopathy could be predicted prospectively was tested in an independent validation cohort made up of about 18 hyperthyroidism patients plus 17 patients who later progressed to ophthalmopathy. After blood sampling, hyperthyroidism patients were treated with methimazole at a starting dose of 30 mg daily, and ophthalmopathy patients were treated with high-dose intravenous methylprednisolone.

Graves' hyperthyroidism was defined as stable when no progression to ophthalmopathy occurred over 18 months of follow-up. Hyperthyroidism patients were newly diagnosed, had a disease duration of under 2 months, and were aged 18 to 65 years. The study excluded patients with uncontrolled infections, other autoimmune diseases, pregnancy or lactation. Diagnoses relied on clinical symptoms, serum thyroxine and TRAb, thyroid ultrasound and orbital computed tomography. PBMCs were isolated from approximately 10 ml of fresh peripheral blood by Ficoll-Paque density gradient centrifugation. Total RNA was extracted using Trizol reagent, and RNA quality was assessed on an Agilent 2100 Bioanalyzer. What the authors observed across the whole study: In validation, progression to ophthalmopathy was predicted by the model with almost 71% sensitivity and 72% to 85% specificity, a median of about 6 months before onset. A 13 V-J signature model separated ophthalmopathy from stable hyperthyroidism, with roughly 88% sensitivity and approximately 81% specificity in cross-validation and 80%/75% in testing. Sample size was not statistically predetermined, and blinding of investigators to group allocation was not performed. Blood samples also contained most of the expanded thyroid clonotypes (frequency above 0.001), which suggests that blood repertoires may reflect thyroid immune responses.

The sequencing input was blood. This sequence was found in a woman in her thirties or forties with Graves' hyperthyroidism. The chain employs TRBV20-1 and TRBJ2-3; TRBD1 fits 11 bases in the junction. CDR3 region: CSAIKHRDRGSTDTQYF. The sequence in DNA is TGCAGTGCTATAAAACACCGGGACAGGGGGTCCACAGATACGCAGTATTTT.